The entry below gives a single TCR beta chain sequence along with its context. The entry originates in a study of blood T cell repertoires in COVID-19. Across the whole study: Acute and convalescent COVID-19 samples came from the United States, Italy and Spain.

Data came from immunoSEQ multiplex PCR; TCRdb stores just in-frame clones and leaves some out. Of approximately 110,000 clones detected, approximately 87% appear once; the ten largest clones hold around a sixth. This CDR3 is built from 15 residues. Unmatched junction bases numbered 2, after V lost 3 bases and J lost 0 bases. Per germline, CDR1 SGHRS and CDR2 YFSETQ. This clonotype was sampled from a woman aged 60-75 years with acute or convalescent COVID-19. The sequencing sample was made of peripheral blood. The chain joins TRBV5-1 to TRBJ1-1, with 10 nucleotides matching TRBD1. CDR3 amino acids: CASSSTGGLNTEAFF. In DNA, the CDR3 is TGCGCCAGCAGCTCGACAGGGGGCCTGAACACTGAAGCTTTCTTT. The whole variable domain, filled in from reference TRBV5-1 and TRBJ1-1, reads KAGVTQTPRYLIKTRGQQVTLSCSPISGHRSVSWYQQTPGQGLQFLFEYFSETQRNKGNFPGRFSGRQFSNSRSEMNVSTLELGDSALYLCASSSTGGLNTEAFFGQGTRLTVV.